This T cell receptor (beta chain) was captured in a study of T cells in Graves' hyperthyroidism and ophthalmopathy. Uncontrolled infection, other autoimmune disease, pregnancy or lactation excluded patients. Template material for amplifying TCR beta CDR3 regions consisted of RNA transcripts. TCR CDR3 underwent first-round RT-PCR with the HTBI primer set. Each CDR3 protein gets one entry after TCRdb re-called the multiplex PCR reads with MiXCR. This repertoire shows around 390,000 distinct CDR3 sequences, approximately 14% found once; its top ten account for about 18%. The table lists this clonotype with many counts. There are 15 residues in the CDR3. The J segment lost 3 bases and the V segment lost 5 bases, leaving 8 bases of the junction unmatched. The germline V gene has CDR1 SGHTA and CDR2 FQGNSA.

The sample taken for sequencing was blood. V and J are TRBV7-2 and TRBJ2-5; 8 bases match TRBD2. This clonotype originated in a woman aged 25 to 39 with Graves' ophthalmopathy. The CDR3 here is CASSRGAGVEETQYF. The CDR3 bases are TGTGCCAGCAGCCGAGGAGCGGGGGTGGAAGAGACCCAGTACTTC.